The clone carrying this TCR beta chain is a singleton in its sample. The sample comes from a study of radiotherapy plus CTLA-4 blockade in lung cancer. Assay used: immunoSEQ multiplex PCR; TCRdb lists only in-frame clones, some missing. The sample lists roughly 100,000 clones, roughly 80% occurring once. Germline loops: CDR1 SNHLY, CDR2 FYNNEI. The CDR3 is 10 residues long. The germline V and J ends were trimmed by 6 bases and 5 bases, with 5 bases remaining between them. The clonotype originates from a human donor with non-small cell lung cancer that progressed on radiotherapy plus ipilimumab. The rearrangement uses TRBV2 and TRBJ2-7; D call uncertain. The material sequenced was peripheral blood, taken from a patient treated with radiotherapy plus ipilimumab. In DNA form, the CDR3 reads TGTGCCAGCAGGCTTAACGAGCAGTACTTC. This gives the protein CASRLNEQYF.